This T cell receptor (beta chain) was profiled in a study of CD8+CD57+ T cells in acquired aplastic anemia. Study results and limitations: Any difference that existed in CD8+ Simpson's diversity between patients and controls was not significant.

Patients sequenced had flow cytometry evidence of CD8+CD57+ cell expansion. CDR3 and TCR beta VDJ profiling relied on a genomic DNA template. In TCRdb, the reads were re-called with MiXCR into one record per CDR3 protein. The data show around 180,000 distinct CDR3 sequences, 48% seen once. As to this clonotype: Antigen: not known. Compared with germline, one end of the junction differs, possibly owing to a read error.

CDR1 and CDR2 from the germline V gene are ENHRY and SYGVKD. CDR3 length: 15 residues. The V and J genes are TRBV10-3 and TRBJ1-4, with 7 positions matching TRBD1. The sequenced sample consisted of sorted CD4+, CD8+, or CD8+CD57+ T cells (not recorded which) from PBMCs. This sequence originates from a human donor with aplastic anemia. This CDR3 is CAVSESRTGSEKLFF. The CDR3 DNA sequence: TGTGCCGTCAGTGAGTCTCGGACAGGCAGTGAAAAACTGTTTTTT.